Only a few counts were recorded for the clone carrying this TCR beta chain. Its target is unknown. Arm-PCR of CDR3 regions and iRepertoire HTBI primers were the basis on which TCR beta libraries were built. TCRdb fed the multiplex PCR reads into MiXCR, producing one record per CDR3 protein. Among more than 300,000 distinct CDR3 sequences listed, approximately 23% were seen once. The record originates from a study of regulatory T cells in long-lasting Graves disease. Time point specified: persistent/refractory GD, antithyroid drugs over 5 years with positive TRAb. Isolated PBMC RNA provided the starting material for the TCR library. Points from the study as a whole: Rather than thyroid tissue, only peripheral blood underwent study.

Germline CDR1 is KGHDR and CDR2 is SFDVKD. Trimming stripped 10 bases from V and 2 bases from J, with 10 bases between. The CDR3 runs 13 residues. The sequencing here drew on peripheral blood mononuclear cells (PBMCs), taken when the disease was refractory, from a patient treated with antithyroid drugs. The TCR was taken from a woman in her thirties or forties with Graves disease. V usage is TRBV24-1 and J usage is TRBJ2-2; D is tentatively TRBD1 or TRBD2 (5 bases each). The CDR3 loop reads CATRDVNTGELFF. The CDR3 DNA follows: TGTGCCACTAGGGACGTAAACACCGGGGAGCTGTTTTTT.